Below, 16 T cell receptor beta chains from the same sample are listed, as sequenced in a study of T cell responses to AZD1222 COVID-19 vaccine. The method was immunoSEQ multiplex PCR; TCRdb's version includes in-frame clones alone and lacks a portion of them. This sample has about 140,000 clones, with approximately 86% found just once. The sample in question was peripheral blood, obtained on day 0 of AZD1222 vaccination. The receptors shown here come from an adult in good health.

The rearrangement joins TRBV6-5 to TRBJ1-1; maybe TRBD1 (5 bases). V lost 6 bases and J lost 5, with 19 bases in between. This CDR3 has 15 amino acids. The germline CDR1 and CDR2 sequences are MNHEY and SVGAGI. The CDR3 bases are TGTGCCAGCAGACCCCGGGTCCTCAAGGGGACTGAAGCTTTCTTT. It is translated as CASRPRVLKGTEAFF.

The rearrangement links TRBV4-2 to TRBJ2-1; D call uncertain. The CDR3 length is 12 residues. Trimming left V 2 bases short and J 8 bases short, with 7 bases between. Germline V lookup: CDR1 LGHNA, CDR2 YNFKEQ. The CDR3 DNA follows: TGTGCCAGCAGCCAAACCGTCGATGAGCAGTTCTTC. Translated: CASSQTVDEQFF.

V usage is TRBV7-9 and J usage is TRBJ1-2; weak D call: TRBD1 (6 bases). The CDR3 spans 14 residues. Trimming removed 5 bases from V and 5 bases from J, with 15 bases in between. From germline, CDR1 is SEHNR and CDR2 FQNEAQ (reference sequence). The CDR3 DNA is TGTGCCAGCAGCACCGGACAGTTAACTTATGGCTACACCTTC. It codes for CASSTGQLTYGYTF.

The chain links TRBV7-9 to TRBJ1-5; D may be TRBD1 (6 bases). Germline V gives CDR1 SEHNR, CDR2 FQNEAQ (reference sequence). The ends were cut back, 4 bases at V and 6 bases at J, with 19 bases in the middle. The CDR3 is 16 residues long. CDR3 sequence reads: CASSSSGTNVIQPQHF. In DNA, the CDR3 is TGTGCCAGCAGCTCCTCCGGGACAAATGTTATTCAGCCCCAGCATTTT.

This rearrangement joins TRBV7-2 to TRBJ2-2, with D possibly being TRBD1 or TRBD2 (6 bases each). Per the germline V gene, CDR1 is SGHTA and CDR2 is FQGNSA. V was trimmed by 2 bases and J by 3 bases, leaving 10 bases between them. This CDR3 has 15 residues. The CDR3 region is CASSLWGADTGELFF. In nucleotides, the CDR3 is TGTGCCAGCAGCTTATGGGGGGCGGACACCGGGGAGCTGTTTTTT. The full variable domain, its missing parts supplied by reference TRBV7-2 and TRBJ2-2, is GAGVSQSPSNKVTEKGKDVELRCDPISGHTALYWYRQSLGQGLEFLIYFQGNSAPDKSGLPSDRFSAERTGGSVSTLTIQRTQQEDSAVYLCASSLWGADTGELFFGEGSRLTVL.

The chain combines TRBV6-6 with TRBJ2-1; TRBD2 is a possible D gene (5 bases). Germline CDR1 MNHNY, CDR2 SVGAGI (reference sequence). This CDR3 contains 16 residues. Trimming removed 5 bases at V and 0 bases at J, with 14 bases between. CDR3 sequence reads: CASSRQSGSSYNEQFF. The CDR3 coding sequence is TGTGCCAGCAGTCGCCAAAGCGGAAGCTCCTACAATGAGCAGTTCTTC.

This clone appeared a few times. The chain recombines TRBV6-5 with TRBJ2-7; 14 bases fit TRBD2. The J segment lost 5 bases and the V segment lost 5 bases, leaving 5 bases of the junction unmatched. CDR3 length: 15 amino acids. Per germline, CDR1 MNHEY and CDR2 SVGAGI. DNA of the CDR3: TGTGCCAGCAGTATGGGACTAGCGGGAGCAGACGAGCAGTACTTC. As protein: CASSMGLAGADEQYF.

V is TRBV7-9 and J is TRBJ2-7, with TRBD1 as a possible D gene (6 bases). This CDR3 spans 15 amino acids. V shed 2 bases and J shed 1 base, with 12 bases lying between them. The germline V gene has CDR1 SEHNR and CDR2 FQNEAQ (reference sequence). Here the CDR3 DNA reads TGTGCCAGCAGCTTAAGGGTAGGGGGATCCTACGAGCAGTACTTC. Its translation is CASSLRVGGSYEQYF.

The chain recombines TRBV10-1 with TRBJ2-1, with 9 bases matching TRBD2. Losses at the gene ends were 3 bases for V and 4 bases for J; bases not matched to a gene: 7. Germline loops: CDR1 WNHNN, CDR2 SYGVQD (reference sequence). The CDR3 loop spans 16 amino acids. The CDR3 DNA sequence: TGCGCCAGCAGTGAACGAACTAGCGGGTTGTACAATGAGCAGTTCTTC. This gives the protein CASSERTSGLYNEQFF.

In this sample, this clone turned up once. This rearrangement joins TRBV6-5 to TRBJ2-7, with a possible D match to TRBD1 (5 bases). Germline V gives CDR1 MNHEY, CDR2 SVGAGI. The V and J ends lost 6 bases and 1 base respectively, with 13 bases between them. The CDR3 spans 14 residues. The CDR3 coding sequence is TGTGCCAGCAGCCCAGGGTATGGGTCCTACGAGCAGTACTTC. Translating it yields CASSPGYGSYEQYF.

The J gene is TRBJ2-1, the V gene TRBV2; unclear D gene. Germline CDR1 reads SNHLY; CDR2 reads FYNNEI. Trimming cost V 1 base and J 4 bases, with 2 bases left between them. This CDR3 spans 12 amino acids. The CDR3, as DNA: TGTGCCAGCAGTGAAGAGTACAATGAGCAGTTCTTC. It encodes CASSEEYNEQFF.

The rearrangement links TRBV2 to TRBJ1-4, with D unresolved. With 6 bases removed from V and 0 bases from J, the gap between germline ends came to 14 bases. CDR1 SNHLY and CDR2 FYNNEI come from the germline V gene. This CDR3 contains 16 residues. CDR3 protein: CASSPEGKATNEKLFF. In DNA form, the CDR3 reads TGTGCCAGCAGCCCCGAGGGAAAGGCAACTAATGAAAAACTGTTTTTT.

CDR3 loop: CASSTPGQVGQETQYF. The DNA of the CDR3 is TGTGCCAGTAGTACCCCGGGACAGGTGGGCCAAGAGACCCAGTACTTC. V is TRBV19 and J is TRBJ2-5, with TRBD1 matching 8 bases. The CDR3 extends over 16 amino acids. Germline CDR1 is LNHDA and CDR2 is SQIVND (reference sequence). V lost 4 bases to trimming and J lost 1 base; unmatched junction nucleotides: 8.

The chain joins TRBV19 to TRBJ2-2; no firm D call. Trimming stripped 3 bases from V and 3 bases from J, with 11 bases between. The CDR3 covers 15 residues. CDR1 and CDR2 (germline): LNHDA, SQIVND (reference sequence). The CDR3 sequence is CASSIQVVDTGELFF. The CDR3 DNA reads as TGTGCCAGTAGTATCCAGGTCGTTGACACCGGGGAGCTGTTTTTT.

This clone was counted a single time. The V call is TRBV5-4, the J call TRBJ1-3, with TRBD1 as a possible D gene (5 bases). V lost 0 bases and J lost 0, with 16 bases in between. The CDR3 sequence is 18 residues long. Per germline, CDR1 SGHNT and CDR2 YYREEE (reference sequence). CDR3 DNA: TGTGCCAGCAGCTTGGGCGGGTCGGGGGTAGGCTCTGGAAACACCATATATTTT. This gives the protein CASSLGGSGVGSGNTIYF.

The V gene is TRBV11-2, the J gene TRBJ1-1; no clear D. V was pared by 2 bases and J by 4 bases, with 20 bases between. This CDR3 region has 17 residues. Germline V lookup: CDR1 SGHAT, CDR2 FQNNGV. The chain's CDR3 is CASSLRSGLAAATEAFF. The CDR3 DNA sequence: TGTGCCAGCAGCTTACGTTCGGGTCTGGCAGCAGCCACTGAAGCTTTCTTT.